These T cell receptor beta chains were read from a single sample in a study of identical twins. One entry per CDR3 protein results from TCRdb running MiXCR on the 5' RACE reads. Of 1.5 million to 2 million distinct CDR3 sequences in the sample, about 32% were seen once. Material for sequencing was cord blood. Every receptor here comes from a newborn girl in good health. Each CDR3 is given with its conserved first and last residue. D genes are given only for firm matches. Size is stated for part of the rows, as once, few or many counts, or as a class when the clone is expanded.

.	TRBV20-1	TRBD1	TRBJ1-2	TGCAGTGCTAGCCACAGGGGGTTTAACTATGGCTACACCTTC	CSASHRGFNYGYTF
.	TRBV11-3	.	TRBJ2-7	TGTGCCAGCAGCTTAGGACCGGGAGTGCACTACGAGCAGTACTTC	CASSLGPGVHYEQYF
few	TRBV27	TRBD1	TRBJ2-7	TGTGCCAGCAGTTTAGGAGGGACAGGGTCCAACGAGCAGTACTTC	CASSLGGTGSNEQYF
.	TRBV12-3/TRBV12-4	.	TRBJ1-6	TGTGCCAGCAGTTACAGGGCCTATAATTCACCCCTCCACTTT	CASSYRAYNSPLHF
.	TRBV20-1	TRBD2	TRBJ2-1	TGCAGTGCTAGATTGTGGGTGGCGGGAGTGTCCTACAATGAGCAGTTCTTC	CSARLWVAGVSYNEQFF
.	TRBV10-3	.	TRBJ1-5	TGTGCCATCAGCACAGGGTTTGGCGAGCCCCAGCATTTT	CAISTGFGEPQHF
.	TRBV3-1	TRBD1	TRBJ2-7	TGTGCCAGCAGCCGACAGGGGTGGATCTCCTACGAGCAGTACTTC	CASSRQGWISYEQYF
few	TRBV6-1	TRBD2	TRBJ2-3	TGTGCCAGCAGTGACCGGGGCGGGGGAATCACAGATACGCAGTATTTT	CASSDRGGGITDTQYF
.	TRBV11-1	TRBD2	TRBJ2-7	TGTGCCAGCAGCTTCCCCCAGCGGGGGTTCAGCTCCTACGAGCAGTACTTC	CASSFPQRGFSSYEQYF
few	TRBV4-1	.	TRBJ2-1	TGCGCCAGCAGGTCTAGCGCCAATGAGCAGTTCTTC	CASRSSANEQFF
.	TRBV24-1	TRBD2	TRBJ2-1	TGTGCCACCAGTGATTTGCACCGGGGGGATAAAAGTGAGCAGTTCTTC	CATSDLHRGDKSEQFF
.	TRBV6-6	TRBD1	TRBJ1-4	TGTGCCAGCAGGGAACAGGGGGCTGAAAAACTGTTTTTT	CASREQGAEKLFF
few	TRBV6-4	.	TRBJ2-7	TGTGCCAGCAGTGAGGTTTTTGGGTCCTACGAGCAGTACTTC	CASSEVFGSYEQYF
.	TRBV28	.	TRBJ2-5	TGTGCCAGCAGTTTATTAGTCCGGGAGCTAGAAGAGACCCAGTACTTC	CASSLLVRELEETQYF
.	TRBV6-5	TRBD1	TRBJ1-6	TGTGCCAGCAGTTACAGACCCTCGGGGACAGGCCAGGATTCACCCCTCCACTTT	CASSYRPSGTGQDSPLHF
.	TRBV24-1	TRBD2	TRBJ2-1	TGTGCCACCAGTGATTTAGGGCTAGCGGGAGAGCGTGAGCAGTTCTTC	CATSDLGLAGEREQFF
few	TRBV7-2	TRBD2	TRBJ2-3	TGTGCCAGCAGCTACGGACTAGCGGGGGGGTTCACAGATACGCAGTATTTT	CASSYGLAGGFTDTQYF
.	TRBV20-1	TRBD2	TRBJ2-7	TGCAGTGCTGGAGATGCCGGGACTAAGCCTTACGAGCAGTACTTC	CSAGDAGTKPYEQYF
.	TRBV28	TRBD2	TRBJ2-5	TGTGCCAGCAGTTTGACTAGCGGGTACGATGAGCAGTACTTC	CASSLTSGYDEQYF
.	TRBV6-2/TRBV6-3	.	TRBJ2-3	TGTGCCAGCAGTTACTCGATCCTAGCAGATACGCAGTATTTT	CASSYSILADTQYF